This is a list of T cell receptor beta chains from one sample in a study of radiotherapy plus CTLA-4 blockade in lung cancer. Generated by immunoSEQ multiplex PCR, the TCRdb table keeps only in-frame clones and is missing some. The sample shows some 120,000 clones, 70% to 85% of them seen only once. The sample was peripheral blood, taken from a patient treated with radiotherapy plus ipilimumab. The receptor source for this set is a human donor with non-small cell lung cancer that progressed on radiotherapy plus ipilimumab. Some clones in this sample may be carry-over from other donors' samples. Each CDR3 is given with its conserved first and last residue. A D gene is named only where the DNA matches it firmly. Size tells how often a clone was seen (once, few, many) or the class of an expanded clone, and some rows leave it out.

CASNGQAMNTEAFF	TGTGCCAGCAACGGACAGGCAATGAACACTGAAGCTTTCTTT	once	TRBV2	TRBJ1-1	TRBD1
CASSQRLAGGREETQYF	TGCGCCAGCAGCCAAAGACTAGCGGGGGGCCGGGAGGAGACCCAGTACTTC	NA	TRBV4-3	TRBJ2-5	TRBD2
CASSYDSNPETQYF	TGCGCCAGCAGCTATGACAGTAACCCAGAGACCCAGTACTTC	NA	TRBV5-1	TRBJ2-5	NA
CASSLGIGSGIENIQYF	TGTGCCAGCAGCTTGGGAATCGGGTCAGGGATAGAAAACATTCAGTACTTC	NA	TRBV5-6	TRBJ2-4	NA
CASNTGTTYNEQFF	TGTGCCAGCAATACCGGGACTACCTACAATGAGCAGTTCTTC	NA	TRBV6-1	TRBJ2-1	TRBD2
CSAGQGAGTDTQYF	TGCAGCGCTGGCCAGGGGGCAGGCACAGATACGCAGTATTTT	NA	TRBV29-1	TRBJ2-3	TRBD1
CASPFIQEGAYNEQFF	TGTGCCAGTCCCTTTATTCAAGAGGGCGCCTACAATGAGCAGTTCTTC	NA	TRBV9	TRBJ2-1	NA
CASSSGQGVGNTEAFF	TGCGCCAGCAGCTCGGGACAGGGGGTAGGGAACACTGAAGCTTTCTTT	NA	TRBV5-1	TRBJ1-1	TRBD1
CASSLPDRGNTIYF	TGTGCCAGCAGTTTACCCGACCGTGGAAACACCATATATTTT	NA	TRBV28	TRBJ1-3	NA
CASSDQGWTGELFF	TGTGCCAGCAGTGATCAGGGTTGGACCGGGGAGCTGTTTTTT	NA	TRBV6-1	TRBJ2-2	NA
CASSIGTANIQETQYF	TGTGCCAGCAGCATCGGGACAGCAAATATCCAAGAGACCCAGTACTTC	NA	TRBV5-8	TRBJ2-5	TRBD1
CASSLQGRGEQFF	TGCGCCAGCAGCCTCCAAGGGAGAGGTGAGCAGTTCTTC	NA	TRBV5-1	TRBJ2-1	NA
CSVKGTAKEGELFF	TGCAGCGTTAAGGGGACGGCCAAGGAGGGGGAGCTGTTTTTT	NA	TRBV29-1	TRBJ2-2	NA
CASSLFLDPGVEKLFF	TGTGCCAGCAGCTTATTTTTGGACCCTGGCGTTGAAAAACTGTTTTTT	once	TRBV7-6	TRBJ1-4	NA
CATSRGLVTGELFF	TGTGCCACCAGCAGAGGGTTGGTCACCGGGGAGCTGTTTTTT	NA	TRBV15	TRBJ2-2	NA
CASSLAESADTQYF	TGCGCCAGCAGCTTGGCCGAGAGCGCAGATACGCAGTATTTT	NA	TRBV5-1	TRBJ2-3	NA
CSVEDLILAGWGARSYNEQFF	TGCAGCGTTGAAGATCTTATCCTAGCGGGGTGGGGAGCCCGGTCCTACAATGAGCAGTTCTTC	once	TRBV29-1	TRBJ2-1	TRBD2
CASSRTSGGQETQYF	TGTGCCAGCAGCCGGACTAGCGGGGGCCAAGAGACCCAGTACTTC	NA	TRBV6-5	TRBJ2-5	TRBD2
CASSLGPGQGRVMNTEAFF	TGTGCCAGCAGCTTAGGGCCGGGACAGGGGAGGGTTATGAACACTGAAGCTTTCTTT	NA	TRBV5-6	TRBJ1-1	TRBD1
CASRRGDRTDTQYF	TGCGCCAGCAGACGGGGGGACCGCACAGATACGCAGTATTTT	NA	TRBV5-1	TRBJ2-3	TRBD2
CASSQGQDNEQFF	TGTGCCAGCAGCCAGGGACAGGACAATGAGCAGTTCTTC	once	TRBV11-2	TRBJ2-1	TRBD1
CASSWRLAGGPGTDTQYF	TGCGCCAGCAGCTGGAGGCTAGCGGGGGGGCCAGGCACAGATACGCAGTATTTT	NA	TRBV5-1	TRBJ2-3	TRBD2
CASSSPGSTNEKLFF	TGTGCCAGCAGCAGCCCAGGGAGTACTAATGAAAAACTGTTTTTT	NA	TRBV2	TRBJ1-4	NA
CASSQDLNRAYEQYF	TGCGCCAGCAGCCAAGATCTAAACAGGGCGTACGAGCAGTACTTC	NA	TRBV4-3	TRBJ2-7	NA
CASSVAGGDYEKLFF	TGTGCCAGCAGCGTAGCAGGGGGGGACTATGAAAAACTGTTTTTT	few	TRBV9	TRBJ1-4	TRBD1
CASSHTRDRGSNTEAFF	TGTGCCAGCAGCCATACCCGTGACAGGGGATCGAACACTGAAGCTTTCTTT	NA	TRBV7-9	TRBJ1-1	TRBD1
CASSLANRGIDIQYF	TGTGCCAGCAGCTTGGCCAATCGGGGTATAGACATTCAGTACTTC	NA	TRBV5-4	TRBJ2-4	NA
CTSSLGLAPAYEQYF	TGCACCAGCAGCTTGGGACTAGCGCCCGCCTACGAGCAGTACTTC	NA	TRBV1	TRBJ2-7	NA
CASSQATGGDYNEQFF	TGTGCCAGCAGCCAAGCGACAGGGGGCGATTACAATGAGCAGTTCTTC	few	TRBV4-2	TRBJ2-1	TRBD1
CASRATQGAKREAFF	TGTGCCAGCAGAGCAACCCAGGGGGCGAAAAGAGAAGCTTTCTTT	NA	TRBV6-6	TRBJ1-1	TRBD1
CASSVWGGQGDTQYF	TGTGCCAGTAGTGTCTGGGGGGGCCAGGGAGATACGCAGTATTTT	NA	TRBV19	TRBJ2-3	NA
CSVREGSDAKLFF	TGCAGCGTTCGGGAAGGATCCGATGCCAAACTGTTTTTT	NA	TRBV29-1	TRBJ1-4	NA
CASSLGTSNQPQHF	TGTGCCAGCAGCTTAGGGACTTCCAATCAGCCCCAGCATTTT	NA	TRBV7-2	TRBJ1-5	NA
CASSLDMVGKVNYGYTF	TGTGCCAGCAGCTTAGACATGGTGGGGAAAGTCAACTATGGCTACACCTTC	once	TRBV7-9	TRBJ1-2	NA
CASSDSDRPKNYGYTF	TGTGCCAGCAGTGACTCAGACAGGCCTAAGAACTATGGCTACACCTTC	NA	TRBV25-1	TRBJ1-2	NA
CASSLWGGSSPLHF	TGTGCCAGCAGCTTATGGGGTGGTAGTTCACCCCTCCACTTT	NA	TRBV11-2	TRBJ1-6	NA
CASSETRGSGNTIYF	TGTGCCAGCAGTGAAACGCGGGGGTCAGGAAACACCATATATTTT	NA	TRBV2	TRBJ1-3	NA
CASSSRLSEQYF	TGTGCCAGCAGCTCCCGGCTGAGCGAGCAGTACTTC	NA	TRBV7-9	TRBJ2-7	NA
CASSLGAHSYEQYF	TGTGCCAGCAGCTTGGGCGCGCACTCCTACGAGCAGTACTTC	NA	TRBV5-5	TRBJ2-7	NA
CASSLARPGAEAFF	TGCGCCAGCAGCTTGGCCAGGCCAGGGGCCGAAGCTTTCTTT	NA	TRBV5-1	TRBJ1-1	NA